A single T cell receptor (beta chain) is shown here with its context. The antigen is undetermined. The V end was cut by 0 bases, the J end by 6 bases, with 15 bases between. The CDR3 has 14 residues. The germline V gene encodes CDR1 SQVTM and CDR2 ANQGSEA. This sample was included in a study of blood T cells in healthy people across ages. Study-level results: Unsorted PBMCs ruled out conclusive naive versus antigen-experienced comparison.

Then a second PCR, running roughly 7 to 11 cycles, was carried out with a sample-barcoded 5' primer and a J-beta primer mix. TCRdb re-called the 5' RACE reads through MiXCR, storing one row per CDR3 protein. This sample carries about 840,000 distinct CDR3 sequences, 25% to 30% of them seen once, and the ten largest clones take roughly a tenth. Each individual donor underwent a draw of roughly 10 milliliters of peripheral blood. These data were also filed under a second study, of T cells of mothers and their children. That source reports: Three healthy Caucasian mothers and their six children were the donors. None of the identified T cell clones proved to be persistent microchimeric clones.

This TCR was recovered from a woman aged 40-49 years in good health. The sequenced sample was blood. The chain carries TRBV29-1 and TRBJ2-7; D is unresolved. In DNA, the CDR3 is TGCAGCGTTGAAGATCGAGTAGCTGGCTCCGAGCAGTACTTC. Protein sequence: CSVEDRVAGSEQYF.